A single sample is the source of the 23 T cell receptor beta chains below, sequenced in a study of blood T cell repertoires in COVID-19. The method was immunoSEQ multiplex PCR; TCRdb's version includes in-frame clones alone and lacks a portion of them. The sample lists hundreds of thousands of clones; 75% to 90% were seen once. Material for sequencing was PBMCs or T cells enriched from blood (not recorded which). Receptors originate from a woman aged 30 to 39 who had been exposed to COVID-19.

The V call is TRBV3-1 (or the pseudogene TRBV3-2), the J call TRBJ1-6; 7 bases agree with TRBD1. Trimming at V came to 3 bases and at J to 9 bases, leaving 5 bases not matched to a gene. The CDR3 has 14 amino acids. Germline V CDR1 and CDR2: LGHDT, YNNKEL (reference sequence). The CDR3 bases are TGTGCCAGCAGCCATCGGGACAGAAGTTCACCCCTCCACTTT. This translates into CASSHRDRSSPLHF.

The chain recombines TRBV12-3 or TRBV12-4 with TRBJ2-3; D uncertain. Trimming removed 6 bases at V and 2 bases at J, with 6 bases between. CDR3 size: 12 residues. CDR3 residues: CASSPNTDTQYF. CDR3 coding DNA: TGTGCCAGCAGCCCTAACACAGATACGCAGTATTTT.

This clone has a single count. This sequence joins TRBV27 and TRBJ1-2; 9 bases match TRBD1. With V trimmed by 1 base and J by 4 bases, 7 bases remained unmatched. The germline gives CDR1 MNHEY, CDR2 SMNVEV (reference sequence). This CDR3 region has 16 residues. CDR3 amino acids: CASSLLGQQGAYGYTF. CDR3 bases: TGTGCCAGCAGTTTATTAGGGCAACAGGGGGCCTATGGCTACACCTTC.

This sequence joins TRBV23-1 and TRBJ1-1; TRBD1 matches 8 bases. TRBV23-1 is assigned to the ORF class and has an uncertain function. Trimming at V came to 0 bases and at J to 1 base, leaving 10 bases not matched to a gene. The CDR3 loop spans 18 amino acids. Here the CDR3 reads CASSQSPRGPPENTEAFF. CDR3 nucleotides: TGCGCCAGCAGTCAATCGCCCAGGGGGCCGCCGGAGAACACTGAAGCTTTCTTT.

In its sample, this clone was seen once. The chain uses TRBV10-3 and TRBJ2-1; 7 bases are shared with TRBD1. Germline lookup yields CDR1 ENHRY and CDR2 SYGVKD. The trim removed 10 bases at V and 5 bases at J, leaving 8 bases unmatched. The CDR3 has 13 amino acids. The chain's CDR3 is CATGLTGNNEQFF. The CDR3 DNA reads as TGTGCCACGGGGTTGACAGGGAACAATGAGCAGTTCTTC.

DNA for the CDR3: TGTGCCAGCAGCTCCGGGACAGGAATCGGCGAGCAGTACTTC. Protein sequence: CASSSGTGIGEQYF. This chain uses TRBV12-1 with TRBJ2-7; TRBD1 is the table's D call and was not checked against the DNA. TRBV12-1 is tagged as a pseudogene. The CDR3 runs 14 residues.

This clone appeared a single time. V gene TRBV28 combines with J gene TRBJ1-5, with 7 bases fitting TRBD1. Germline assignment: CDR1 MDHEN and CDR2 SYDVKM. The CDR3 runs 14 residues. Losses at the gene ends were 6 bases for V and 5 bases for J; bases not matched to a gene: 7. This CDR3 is CASSGDSKYQPQHF. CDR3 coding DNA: TGTGCCAGCAGCGGGGACAGTAAGTATCAGCCCCAGCATTTT.

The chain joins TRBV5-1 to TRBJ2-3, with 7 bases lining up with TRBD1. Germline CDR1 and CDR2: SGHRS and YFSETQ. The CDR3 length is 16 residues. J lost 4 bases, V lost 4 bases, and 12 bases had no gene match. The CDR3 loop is CASSPRQGEGADTQYF. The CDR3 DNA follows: TGCGCCAGCAGCCCAAGACAGGGTGAAGGGGCAGATACGCAGTATTTT.

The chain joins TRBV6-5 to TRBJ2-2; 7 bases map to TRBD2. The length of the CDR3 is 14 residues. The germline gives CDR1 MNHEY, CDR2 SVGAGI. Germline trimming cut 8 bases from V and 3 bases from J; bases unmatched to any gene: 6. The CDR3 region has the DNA TGTGCCAGCCGGAGGCTAGCGGACACCGGGGAGCTGTTTTTT. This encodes CASRRLADTGELFF.

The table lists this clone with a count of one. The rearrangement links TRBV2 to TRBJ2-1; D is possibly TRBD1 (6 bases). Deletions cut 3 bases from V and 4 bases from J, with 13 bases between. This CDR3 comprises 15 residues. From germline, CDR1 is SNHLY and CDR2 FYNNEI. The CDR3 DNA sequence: TGTGCCAGCAGTGAGAGGGGGAGAACTTACAATGAGCAGTTCTTC. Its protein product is CASSERGRTYNEQFF.

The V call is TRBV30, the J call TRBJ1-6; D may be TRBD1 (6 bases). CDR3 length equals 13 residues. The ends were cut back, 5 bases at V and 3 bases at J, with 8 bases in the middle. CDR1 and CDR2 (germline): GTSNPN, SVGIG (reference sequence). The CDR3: CAWVQGYNSPLHF. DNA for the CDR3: TGTGCCTGGGTACAGGGCTATAATTCACCCCTCCACTTT.

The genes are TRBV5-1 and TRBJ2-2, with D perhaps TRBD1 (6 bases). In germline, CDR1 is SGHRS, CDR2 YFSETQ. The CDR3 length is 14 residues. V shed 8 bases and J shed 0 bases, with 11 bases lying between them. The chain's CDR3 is CASRQDANTGELFF. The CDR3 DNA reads TGCGCCAGTAGACAGGACGCGAACACCGGGGAGCTGTTTTTT.

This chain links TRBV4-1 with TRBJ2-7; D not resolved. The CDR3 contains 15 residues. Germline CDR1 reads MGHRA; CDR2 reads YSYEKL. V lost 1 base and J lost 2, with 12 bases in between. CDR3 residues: CASSQALTAAYEQYF. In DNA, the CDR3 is TGCGCCAGCAGCCAAGCGCTAACCGCCGCCTACGAGCAGTACTTC.

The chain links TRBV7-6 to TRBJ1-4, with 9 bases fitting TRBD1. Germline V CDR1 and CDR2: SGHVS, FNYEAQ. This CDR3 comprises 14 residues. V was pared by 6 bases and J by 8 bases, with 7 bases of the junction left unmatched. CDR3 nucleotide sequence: TGTGCCAGCAGGCCACAGGGGGCTTTGGAAAAACTGTTTTTT. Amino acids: CASRPQGALEKLFF.

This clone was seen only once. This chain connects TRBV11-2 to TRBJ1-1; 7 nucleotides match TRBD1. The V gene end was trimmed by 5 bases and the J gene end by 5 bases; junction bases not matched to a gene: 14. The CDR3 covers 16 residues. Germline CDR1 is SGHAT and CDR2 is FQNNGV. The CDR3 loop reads CASSLGTDPYGTEAFF. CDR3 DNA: TGTGCCAGCAGCCTAGGGACAGATCCTTATGGTACTGAAGCTTTCTTT.

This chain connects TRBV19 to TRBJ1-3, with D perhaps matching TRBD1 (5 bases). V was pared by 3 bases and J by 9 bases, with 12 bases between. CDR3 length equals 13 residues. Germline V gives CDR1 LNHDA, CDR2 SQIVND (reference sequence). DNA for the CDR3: TGTGCCAGTAGTATGACAGACTCGACCACCATATATTTT. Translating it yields CASSMTDSTTIYF.

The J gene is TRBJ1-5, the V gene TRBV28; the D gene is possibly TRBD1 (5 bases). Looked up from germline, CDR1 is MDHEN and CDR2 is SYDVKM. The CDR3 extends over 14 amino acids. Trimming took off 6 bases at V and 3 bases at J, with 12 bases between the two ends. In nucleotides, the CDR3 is TGTGCCAGCAGACGGGGGGGGTTCAATCAGCCCCAGCATTTT. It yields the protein CASRRGGFNQPQHF.

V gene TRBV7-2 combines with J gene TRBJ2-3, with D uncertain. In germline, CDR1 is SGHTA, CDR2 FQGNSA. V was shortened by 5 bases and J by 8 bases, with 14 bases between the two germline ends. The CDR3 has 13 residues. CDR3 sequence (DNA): TGTGCCAGCAGCCGTAATTCCTTCGGTACGCAGTATTTT. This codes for CASSRNSFGTQYF.

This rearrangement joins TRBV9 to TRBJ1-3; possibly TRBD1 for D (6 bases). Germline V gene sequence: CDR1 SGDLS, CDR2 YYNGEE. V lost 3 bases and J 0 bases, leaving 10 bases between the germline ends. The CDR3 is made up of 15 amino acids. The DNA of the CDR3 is TGTGCCAGCAGCGCGGGACAAATCTCTGGAAACACCATATATTTT. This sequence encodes CASSAGQISGNTIYF.

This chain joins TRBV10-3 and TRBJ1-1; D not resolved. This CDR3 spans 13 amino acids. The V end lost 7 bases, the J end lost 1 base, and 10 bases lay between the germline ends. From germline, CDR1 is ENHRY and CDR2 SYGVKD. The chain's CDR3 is CAIKEGPNTEAFF. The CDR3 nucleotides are TGTGCCATCAAGGAGGGCCCGAACACTGAAGCTTTCTTT.

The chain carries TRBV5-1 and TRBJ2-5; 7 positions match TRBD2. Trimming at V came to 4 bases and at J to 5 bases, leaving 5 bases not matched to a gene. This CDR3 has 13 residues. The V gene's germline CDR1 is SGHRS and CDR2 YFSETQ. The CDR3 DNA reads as TGCGCCAGCAGCGTGACTAGCATGGAGACCCAGTACTTC. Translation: CASSVTSMETQYF. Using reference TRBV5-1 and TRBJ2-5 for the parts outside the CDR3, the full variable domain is KAGVTQTPRYLIKTRGQQVTLSCSPISGHRSVSWYQQTPGQGLQFLFEYFSETQRNKGNFPGRFSGRQFSNSRSEMNVSTLELGDSALYLCASSVTSMETQYFGPGTRLLVL.

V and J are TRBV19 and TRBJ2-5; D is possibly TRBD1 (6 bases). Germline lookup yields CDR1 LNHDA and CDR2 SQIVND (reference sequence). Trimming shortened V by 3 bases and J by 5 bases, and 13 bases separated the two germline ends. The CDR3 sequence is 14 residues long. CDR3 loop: CASSIGQGRETQYF. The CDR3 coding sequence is TGTGCCAGTAGTATCGGCCAGGGGCGGGAGACCCAGTACTTC.

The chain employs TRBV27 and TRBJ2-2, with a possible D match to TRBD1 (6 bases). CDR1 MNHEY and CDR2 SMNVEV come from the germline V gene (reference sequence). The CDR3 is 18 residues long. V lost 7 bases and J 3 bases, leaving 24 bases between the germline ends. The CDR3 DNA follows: TGTGCCAGCATCCCTGGGGGCCAGACAGAATCTTACACCGGGGAGCTGTTTTTT. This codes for CASIPGGQTESYTGELFF.